The clone carrying this T cell receptor (beta chain) was recorded at least ten times. Antigen specificity is unknown. These data originate in a study of tumor-infiltrating lymphocytes in primary liver carcinoma. At the level of the study: Surgical resection was used to treat these primary liver carcinoma patients. Findings and caveats of the study: Tumor region pairs shared more overlap than did tumor-adjacent and tumor-blood pairs.

cDNA specific to TCR beta was made from 500 ng of total RNA, with a constant-region primer employed for priming. Library construction for TCR beta comprised three nested multiplex PCR rounds performed with slightly modified ARM-PCR. Running 9 to 10 cycles apiece, the first two PCR rounds relied on TRBV1-TRBV30 forward primers together with a C-beta reverse primer. TCRdb reprocessed the multiplex PCR reads via MiXCR and lists one record per CDR3 protein. This sample has fewer than 350,000 distinct CDR3 sequences; roughly two thirds occur once, and the top ten carry around 9.5%. Per germline, CDR1 MNHNS and CDR2 SASEGT. This CDR3 has 12 residues. Trimming shortened V by 7 bases and J by 2 bases, and 8 bases separated the two germline ends. Unsorted whole blood yielded blood RNA, and germline DNA was extracted as well. Patients had chronic HBV infection and were treatment-naive.

Sample: peripheral blood. This rearrangement joins TRBV6-1 to TRBJ1-2, with D uncertain. The sequence derives from a man in his forties with primary liver carcinoma and hepatitis B virus infection. CDR3 nucleotide sequence: TGTGCCAGCACCCAGGACAACTATGGCTACACCTTC. This encodes CASTQDNYGYTF.